This entry lists 23 T cell receptor beta chains sequenced from one sample in a study of beta chain features in type 1 diabetes. The isolated RNA, all of it, was reverse transcribed, so expressed TCRB transcripts were what got sequenced. Assay: immunoSEQ multiplex PCR; the TCRdb copy retains only in-frame clones and omits some. The table lists about 240,000 clones, 25% to 30% of them singletons. The source material was central memory CD4+ T cells from blood. The receptors stem from a man younger than 45 in good health.

This clone was seen only a few times. V usage is TRBV28 and J usage is TRBJ2-3; possibly TRBD2 for D (6 bases). Germline V gives CDR1 MDHEN, CDR2 SYDVKM. The CDR3 contains 14 residues. The V end lost 7 bases, the J end lost 6 bases, and 17 bases lay between the germline ends. The CDR3 region has the DNA TGTGCCAGCACCCCCAACTCACGGGGGGATACGCAGTATTTT. Its protein product is CASTPNSRGDTQYF.

This clone showed up just a few times. The chain has TRBV2 and TRBJ2-5, with D possibly being TRBD2 (5 bases). This CDR3 region has 16 residues. Per the germline V gene, CDR1 is SNHLY and CDR2 is FYNNEI. The germline V and J ends were trimmed by 2 bases and 3 bases, with 16 bases remaining between them. CDR3: CASSEYPAVIEETQYF. Here the CDR3 DNA reads TGTGCCAGCAGTGAATACCCAGCGGTAATTGAAGAGACCCAGTACTTC.

As to this clone: The same CDR3 also results from other DNA sequences found in this sample. CDR3 in DNA: TGTGCCTGGAGTGTGGGGGGGGGCACAGATACGCAGTATTTT. Residues: CAWSVGGGTDTQYF. The V gene is TRBV30, the J gene TRBJ2-3; 7 nucleotides line up with TRBD2. The CDR3 has 14 residues. V shed 0 bases and J 1 base; nucleotides not matched to a gene: 1. Germline CDR1 reads GTSNPN; CDR2 reads SVGIG (reference sequence).

V gene TRBV23-1 combines with J gene TRBJ2-7, with TRBD2 as a possible D gene (5 bases). TRBV23-1 is annotated as an ORF whose role is uncertain. This CDR3 region has 15 residues. With 0 bases removed from V and 4 bases from J, the gap between germline ends came to 13 bases. The CDR3 DNA is TGCGCCAGCAGTCAATCGAGGAGGTGTTTATACGAGCAGTACTTC. Translation gives CASSQSRRCLYEQYF.

This chain uses TRBV30 with TRBJ2-5, with 7 bases fitting TRBD2. This CDR3 has 14 amino acids. Germline CDR1 GTSNPN, CDR2 SVGIG (reference sequence). The V segment lost 2 bases and the J segment 8 bases; nucleotides outside the gene matches: 11. The CDR3 nucleotides read TGTGCCTGGAGTCTTGGACTAGAGGGGAGTACCCAGTACTTC. Translating it yields CAWSLGLEGSTQYF. The whole variable domain, remainder taken from reference TRBV30 and TRBJ2-5, is SQTIHQWPATLVQPVGSPLSLECTVEGTSNPNLYWYRQAAGRGLQLLFYSVGIGQISSEVPQNLSASRPQDRQFILSSKKLLLSDSGFYLCAWSLGLEGSTQYFGPGTRLLVL.

The J gene is TRBJ2-3, the V gene TRBV9, with TRBD2 matching over 7 bases. Germline CDR1 is SGDLS and CDR2 is YYNGEE. CDR3 length equals 15 residues. V was pared by 4 bases and J by 4 bases, with 9 bases of the junction left unmatched. The CDR3 reads CASSPPGGRADTQYF. The CDR3 region has the DNA TGTGCCAGCAGCCCACCGGGCGGGAGAGCAGATACGCAGTATTTT.

The J gene is TRBJ2-5, the V gene TRBV27; D might be TRBD1 (6 bases). The CDR3 runs 14 residues. Trimming took off 6 bases at V and 2 bases at J, with 13 bases between the two ends. Germline assignment: CDR1 MNHEY and CDR2 SMNVEV (reference sequence). This chain's CDR3 is CASRHGQHQETQYF. The CDR3 bases are TGTGCCAGCAGACACGGACAGCATCAAGAGACCCAGTACTTC.

In its sample, this clone was seen a few times. The genes are TRBV9 and TRBJ2-5; 10 positions agree with TRBD2. Germline trimming cut 2 bases from V and 2 bases from J; bases unmatched to any gene: 3. This CDR3 is 15 amino acids long. In germline, CDR1 is SGDLS, CDR2 YYNGEE. DNA for the CDR3: TGTGCCAGCAGCGTCAGGACTAGCGGTCAAGAGACCCAGTACTTC. Protein sequence: CASSVRTSGQETQYF.

A remark on this clone: Different DNA sequences within this sample yield the same CDR3. The chain employs TRBV7-2 and TRBJ1-1; D gene unclear. The germline V gene has CDR1 SGHTA and CDR2 FQGNSA. The germline V and J ends were trimmed by 5 bases and 1 base, with 8 bases remaining between them. CDR3 length: 13 residues. The CDR3 DNA follows: TGTGCCAGCAGCGGTCAGCCGAACACTGAAGCTTTCTTT. Translated, it gives CASSGQPNTEAFF.

This clone has just a few counts. This chain links TRBV2 with TRBJ2-7, with D unresolved. V was pared by 4 bases and J by 0 bases, with 10 bases between. CDR1 is SNHLY and CDR2 is FYNNEI in the germline V gene. The CDR3 has 14 amino acids. In nucleotides, the CDR3 is TGTGCCAGCAGTGTCGGCGTGCCCTCCTACGAGCAGTACTTC. This encodes CASSVGVPSYEQYF.

The V call is TRBV11-2, the J call TRBJ2-5; D is undetermined. Trimming took 3 bases from V and 2 from J, leaving 10 bases between them. Germline V gene data show CDR1 as SGHAT and CDR2 as FQNNGV. The CDR3 totals 14 residues. For the CDR3, the DNA is TGTGCCAGCAGCTTCAATAGTCGTCAAGAGACCCAGTACTTC. Residues: CASSFNSRQETQYF. Looking up the rest from reference TRBV11-2 and TRBJ2-5 gives the full variable domain: EAGVAQSPRYKIIEKRQSVAFWCNPISGHATLYWYQQILGQGPKLLIQFQNNGVVDDSQLPKDRFSAERLKGVDSTLKIQPAKLEDSAVYLCASSFNSRQETQYFGPGTRLLVL.

This clone turned up a few times. The V call is TRBV29-1, the J call TRBJ2-5; perhaps D is TRBD1 or TRBD2 (6 bases each). V was cut by 7 bases and J by 1 base, with 22 bases left in between. The length of the CDR3 is 16 residues. In germline, CDR1 is SQVTM, CDR2 ANQGSEA. This CDR3 reads CSAHLRGEMPQETQYF. For the CDR3, the DNA is TGCAGCGCACACCTAAGGGGGGAAATGCCCCAAGAGACCCAGTACTTC.

This clone has more than one count but fewer than ten. J is TRBJ2-4 and V is TRBV28, with 9 bases lining up with TRBD1. J lost 6 bases, V lost 4 bases, and 7 bases had no gene match. Germline assignment: CDR1 MDHEN and CDR2 SYDVKM. This CDR3 region has 15 residues. The CDR3 is CASSSLQGALNIQYF. CDR3 nucleotide sequence: TGTGCCAGCAGTTCCCTACAGGGGGCCCTAAACATTCAGTACTTC.

V gene TRBV6-5 combines with J gene TRBJ2-7, with D hard to call. This CDR3 contains 15 residues. Germline CDR1 and CDR2: MNHEY and SVGAGI. The germline V and J ends were trimmed by 6 bases and 0 bases, with 15 bases remaining between them. The CDR3 here is CASSLRRLRSYEQYF. For the CDR3, the DNA is TGTGCCAGCAGCCTGCGACGTCTCCGCTCCTACGAGCAGTACTTC.

This clone has only a few counts. The chain is built from TRBV6-1 and TRBJ2-1; D unclear. The V and J ends lost 7 bases and 6 bases respectively, with 13 bases between them. The V gene's germline CDR1 is MNHNS and CDR2 SASEGT. The length of the CDR3 is 13 residues. CDR3 region: CASTSVRSNEQFF. CDR3 DNA: TGTGCCAGCACGAGTGTAAGATCCAATGAGCAGTTCTTC.

The J gene is TRBJ2-1, the V gene TRBV19; maybe TRBD1 (7 bases). V lost 5 bases to trimming and J lost 6 bases, with 17 bases between them. Germline V gene lookup returns CDR1 LNHDA and CDR2 SQIVND (reference sequence). The CDR3 is 15 amino acids. The CDR3 nucleotides read TGTGCCAGTAGTTCTTGGACAGGAGGGTTCAATGAGCAGTTCTTC. The encoded protein is CASSSWTGGFNEQFF.

This chain connects TRBV10-3 to TRBJ2-5; D may match TRBD1 or TRBD2 (5 bases each). The DNA matches TRBJ2-7 better at its end, which makes the J call doubtful. This CDR3 region has 13 residues. The germline CDR1 and CDR2 sequences are ENHRY and SYGVKD. For the CDR3, the DNA is TGTGCCATCAGGGACCGGGACCACTACGAGCAGTACTTC. It translates to CAIRDRDHYEQYF.

This sequence joins TRBV7-9 and TRBJ2-7, with TRBD2 as a possible D gene (5 bases). Germline assignment: CDR1 SEHNR and CDR2 FQNEAQ (reference sequence). V was trimmed by 4 bases and J by 6 bases, leaving 19 bases between them. CDR3 length: 15 residues. CDR3 protein: CASSSDVGLAPEQYF. DNA for the CDR3: TGTGCCAGCAGCTCCGACGTGGGCCTAGCTCCCGAGCAGTACTTC.

This chain connects TRBV5-8 to TRBJ1-2; D remains unclear. This CDR3 has 13 residues. Germline V gene sequence: CDR1 SGHTS, CDR2 YDEGEE. V was trimmed by 4 bases and J by 1 base, leaving 8 bases between them. The CDR3 here is CASSPDNNYGYTF. CDR3 nucleotide sequence: TGTGCCAGCAGCCCCGACAATAACTATGGCTACACCTTC.

This chain uses TRBV5-4 with TRBJ2-5, with 9 bases aligning to TRBD2. This CDR3 region has 17 residues. V shed 2 bases, J shed 2 bases, and the junction held 10 bases outside the gene matches. Per the germline V gene, CDR1 is SGHNT and CDR2 is YYREEE (reference sequence). This chain's CDR3 is CASSFSLQAGGQETQYF. The CDR3 DNA sequence: TGTGCCAGCAGCTTTAGTCTTCAAGCGGGAGGACAAGAGACCCAGTACTTC.

This chain connects TRBV7-2 to TRBJ2-3; 14 bases agree with TRBD2. The CDR3 is made up of 18 amino acids. V shed 4 bases, J shed 5 bases, and the junction held 11 bases outside the gene matches. Germline V gives CDR1 SGHTA, CDR2 FQGNSA. The CDR3 coding sequence is TGTGCCAGCAGCTCCCGACCGGGACTAGCGGGAGAAGAAGATACGCAGTATTTT. Translated: CASSSRPGLAGEEDTQYF.

This clone was detected many times. The chain links TRBV23-1 to TRBJ2-3; 10 nucleotides agree with TRBD1. TRBV23-1 is an ORF, with its function uncertain. The CDR3 consists of 15 residues. Unmatched junction bases numbered 4, after V lost 2 bases and J lost 5 bases. CDR3 sequence: CASSQRDRGLDTQYF. CDR3 DNA sequence: TGCGCCAGCAGTCAACGGGACAGGGGATTAGATACGCAGTATTTT.

This clone came up a few times. The same CDR3 also results from other DNA sequences found in this sample. The rearrangement links TRBV5-1 to TRBJ2-5; 8 bases line up with TRBD1. Per germline, CDR1 SGHRS and CDR2 YFSETQ. The V and J ends lost 3 bases and 2 bases, in that order; junction bases with no gene match: 3. The CDR3 has 14 residues. CDR3 bases: TGCGCCAGCAGCTCAGGGGGCAATCAAGAGACCCAGTACTTC. Its translation is CASSSGGNQETQYF.